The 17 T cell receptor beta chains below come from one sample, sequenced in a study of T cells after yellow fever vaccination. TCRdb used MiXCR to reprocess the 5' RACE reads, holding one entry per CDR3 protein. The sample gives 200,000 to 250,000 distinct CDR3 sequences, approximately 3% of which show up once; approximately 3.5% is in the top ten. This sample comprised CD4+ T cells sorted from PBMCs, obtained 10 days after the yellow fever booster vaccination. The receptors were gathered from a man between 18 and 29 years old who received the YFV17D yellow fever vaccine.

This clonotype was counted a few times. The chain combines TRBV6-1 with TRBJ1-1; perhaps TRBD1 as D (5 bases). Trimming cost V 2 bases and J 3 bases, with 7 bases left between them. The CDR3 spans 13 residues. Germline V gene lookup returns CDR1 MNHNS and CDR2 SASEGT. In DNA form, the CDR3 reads TGTGCCAGCAGTGAAAAAGGGGACACTGAAGCTTTCTTT. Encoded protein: CASSEKGDTEAFF.

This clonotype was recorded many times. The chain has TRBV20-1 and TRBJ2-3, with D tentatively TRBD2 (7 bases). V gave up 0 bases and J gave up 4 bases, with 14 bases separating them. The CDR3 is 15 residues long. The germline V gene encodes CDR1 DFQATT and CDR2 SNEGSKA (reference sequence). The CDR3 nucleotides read TGCAGTGCTAGAGATCTCCGAGGGGGGGCAGATACGCAGTATTTT. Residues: CSARDLRGGADTQYF.

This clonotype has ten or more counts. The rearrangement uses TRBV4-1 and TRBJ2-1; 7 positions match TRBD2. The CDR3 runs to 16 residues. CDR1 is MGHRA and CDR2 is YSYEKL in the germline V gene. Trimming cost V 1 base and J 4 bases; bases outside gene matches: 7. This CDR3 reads CASSQVRLAVYNEQFF. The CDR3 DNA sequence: TGCGCCAGCAGCCAAGTTAGGCTAGCGGTTTACAATGAGCAGTTCTTC.

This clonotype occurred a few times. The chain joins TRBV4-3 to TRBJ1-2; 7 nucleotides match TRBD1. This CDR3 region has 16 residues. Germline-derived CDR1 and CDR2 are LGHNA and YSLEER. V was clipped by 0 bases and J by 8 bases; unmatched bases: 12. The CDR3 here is CASSQDQGQTRGGYTF. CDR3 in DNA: TGCGCCAGCAGCCAAGATCAGGGACAGACCAGGGGCGGCTACACCTTC.

As DNA, the CDR3 is TGTGCCAGCAGCACCTATGACAGGGGGCTGGACTATGGCTACACCTTC. Encoded protein: CASSTYDRGLDYGYTF. V and J are TRBV7-2 and TRBJ1-2; 10 bases fit TRBD1. V lost 5 bases and J lost 3; bases outside the gene matches: 9. The CDR3 length is 16 residues. Germline CDR1 SGHTA, CDR2 FQGNSA.

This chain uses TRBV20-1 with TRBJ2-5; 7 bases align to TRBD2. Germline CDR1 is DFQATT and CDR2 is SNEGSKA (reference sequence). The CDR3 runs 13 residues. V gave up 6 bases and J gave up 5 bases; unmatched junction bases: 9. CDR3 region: CSAPGEGRETQYF. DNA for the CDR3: TGCAGTGCCCCCGGGGAGGGAAGGGAGACCCAGTACTTC.

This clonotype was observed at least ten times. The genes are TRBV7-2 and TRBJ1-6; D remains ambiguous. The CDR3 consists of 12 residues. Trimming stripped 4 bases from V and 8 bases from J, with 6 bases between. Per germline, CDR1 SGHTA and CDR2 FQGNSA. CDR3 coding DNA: TGTGCCAGCAGCTCCGCACATTCACCCCTCCACTTT. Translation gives CASSSAHSPLHF.

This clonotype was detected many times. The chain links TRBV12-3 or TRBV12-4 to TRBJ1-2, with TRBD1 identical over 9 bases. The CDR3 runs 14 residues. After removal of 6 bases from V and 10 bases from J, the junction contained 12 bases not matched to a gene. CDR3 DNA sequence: TGTGCCAGCAGCCCAACGGGACAGGGCGCGGCCTACACCTTC. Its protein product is CASSPTGQGAAYTF.

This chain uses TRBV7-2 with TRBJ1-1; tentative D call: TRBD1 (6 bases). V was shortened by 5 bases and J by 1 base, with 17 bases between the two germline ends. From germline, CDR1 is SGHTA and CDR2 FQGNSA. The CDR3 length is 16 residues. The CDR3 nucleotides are TGTGCCAGCAGCAAGGGGCCAGGGGTCAGGAACACTGAAGCTTTCTTT. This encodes CASSKGPGVRNTEAFF.

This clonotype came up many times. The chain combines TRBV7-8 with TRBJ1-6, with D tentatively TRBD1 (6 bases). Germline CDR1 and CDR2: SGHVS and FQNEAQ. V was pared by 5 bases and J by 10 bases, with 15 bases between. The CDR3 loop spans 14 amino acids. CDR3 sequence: CASSGRTGNSPLHF. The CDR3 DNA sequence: TGTGCCAGCAGCGGACGAACAGGGAACTCACCCCTCCACTTT.

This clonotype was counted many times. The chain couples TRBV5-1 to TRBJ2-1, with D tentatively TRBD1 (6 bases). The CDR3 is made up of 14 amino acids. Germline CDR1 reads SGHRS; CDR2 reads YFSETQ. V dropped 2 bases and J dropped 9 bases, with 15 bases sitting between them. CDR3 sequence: CASSLGPGVIEQFF. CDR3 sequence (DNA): TGCGCCAGCAGCTTAGGACCAGGGGTGATTGAGCAGTTCTTC.

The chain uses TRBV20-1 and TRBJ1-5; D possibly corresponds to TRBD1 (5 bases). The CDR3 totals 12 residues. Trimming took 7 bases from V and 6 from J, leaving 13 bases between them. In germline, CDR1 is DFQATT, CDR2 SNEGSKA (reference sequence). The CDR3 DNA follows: TGCAGTGTAAAGGCGGGGGGTCAGCCCCAGCATTTT. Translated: CSVKAGGQPQHF.

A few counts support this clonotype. In nucleotides, the CDR3 is TGTGCCAGCAGCTTAATATACGAGCAGTACTTC. Its translation: CASSLIYEQYF. The V gene is TRBV7-2, the J gene TRBJ2-7; D is unresolved. Germline lookup yields CDR1 SGHTA and CDR2 FQGNSA. The V end was cut by 2 bases, the J end by 4 bases, with 3 bases between. This CDR3 is built from 11 residues.

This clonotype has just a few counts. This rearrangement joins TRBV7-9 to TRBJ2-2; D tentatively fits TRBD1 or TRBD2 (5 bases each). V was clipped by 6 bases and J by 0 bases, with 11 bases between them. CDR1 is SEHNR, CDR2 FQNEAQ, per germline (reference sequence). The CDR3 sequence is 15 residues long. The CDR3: CASRGPSANTGELFF. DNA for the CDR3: TGTGCCAGCAGGGGACCTTCCGCGAACACCGGGGAGCTGTTTTTT. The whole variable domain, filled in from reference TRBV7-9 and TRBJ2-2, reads DTGVSQNPRHKITKRGQNVTFRCDPISEHNRLYWYRQTLGQGPEFLTYFQNEAQLEKSRLLSDRFSAERPKGSFSTLEIQRTEQGDSAMYLCASRGPSANTGELFFGEGSRLTVL.

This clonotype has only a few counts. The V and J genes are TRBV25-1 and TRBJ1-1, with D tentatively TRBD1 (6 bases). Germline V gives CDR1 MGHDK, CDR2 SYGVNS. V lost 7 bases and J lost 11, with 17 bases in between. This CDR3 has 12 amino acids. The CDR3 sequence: CASNGGGGLAFF. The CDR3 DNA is TGTGCCAGCAACGGAGGAGGGGGGCTGGCTTTCTTT.

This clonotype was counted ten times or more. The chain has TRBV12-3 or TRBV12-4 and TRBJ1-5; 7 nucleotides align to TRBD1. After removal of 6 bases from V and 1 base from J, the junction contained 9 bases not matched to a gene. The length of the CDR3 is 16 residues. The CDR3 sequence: CASRPGGTDSNQPQHF. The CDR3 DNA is TGTGCCAGCAGACCTGGAGGGACAGACAGCAATCAGCCCCAGCATTTT.

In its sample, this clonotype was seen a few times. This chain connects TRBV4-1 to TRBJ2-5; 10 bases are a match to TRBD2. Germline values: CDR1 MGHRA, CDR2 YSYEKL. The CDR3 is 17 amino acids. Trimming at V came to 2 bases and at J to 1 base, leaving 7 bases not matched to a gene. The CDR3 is CASSQRGAGGPQETQYF. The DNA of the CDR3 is TGCGCCAGCAGCCAACGGGGAGCGGGGGGGCCCCAAGAGACCCAGTACTTC.